The 3 T cell receptor beta chains below all came from one sample that was sequenced in a study of cytomegalovirus exposure and HLA in healthy donors. Both 60 Vbeta primers and 13 Jbeta primers went into the PCR. Measured with immunoSEQ multiplex PCR; TCRdb has only the in-frame clones, and not every one. Of about 210,000 clones in the sample, about 81% were seen once. Sequencing was done on a sample of PBMCs. All receptors come from a man aged 35 to 55 in good health and CMV-seropositive.

J is TRBJ2-7 and V is TRBV19, with 8 positions matching TRBD1. Germline V CDR1 and CDR2: LNHDA, SQIVND (reference sequence). The CDR3 has 13 residues. The V and J ends lost 3 bases and 6 bases, in that order; junction bases with no gene match: 4. CDR3 in amino acids: CASSMTGVGEQYV. CDR3 nucleotides: TGTGCCAGTAGTATGACAGGGGTGGGCGAGCAGTACGTC.

The chain carries TRBV7-9 and TRBJ2-5; D gene ambiguous. Near its end, the DNA agrees better with TRBJ2-7, so the J call may be wrong. Germline lookup yields CDR1 SEHNR and CDR2 FQNEAQ (reference sequence). The CDR3 runs to 12 residues. The CDR3 DNA sequence: TGTGCCAGCAGCCTAGGATCCTACGAGCAGTACTTC. Its translation: CASSLGSYEQYF.

The CDR3 DNA is TGTGCCTGGAGCCACGACGGGGGTAATAATGAAAAACTGTTTTTT. It encodes CAWSHDGGNNEKLFF. The chain couples TRBV30 to TRBJ1-4; possibly TRBD1 for D (5 bases). The CDR3 loop spans 15 amino acids. Deletions cut 3 bases from V and 4 bases from J, with 15 bases between. Germline values: CDR1 GTSNPN, CDR2 SVGIG (reference sequence).